The 10 T cell receptor beta chains in this list originate from one sample, sequenced in a study of response to subunit inactivated influenza vaccine. From the RT-PCR reads, TCRdb called clonotypes with MiXCR, one entry per CDR3 protein. The sample includes roughly 460,000 distinct CDR3 sequences, approximately 10% of them seen just once. The input for sequencing was PBMCs from blood, taken 45 days after vaccination. The receptor source for this set is a man between 45 and 60 years old who received an inactivated influenza vaccine.

A few counts support this clonotype. V is TRBV7-2 and J is TRBJ2-7, with 7 bases identical to TRBD2. Unmatched junction bases numbered 11, after V lost 3 bases and J lost 6 bases. This CDR3 is 15 amino acids long. Germline V gives CDR1 SGHTA, CDR2 FQGNSA. CDR3 bases: TGTGCCAGCAGCTTCCAACTCAGACTAGCAGGCGAGCAGTACTTC. It encodes CASSFQLRLAGEQYF.

This clonotype was recorded a few times. The genes are TRBV12-3 or TRBV12-4 and TRBJ2-1, with D possibly being TRBD1 (6 bases). Between the trimmed V and J ends, which lost 7 bases and 3 bases, there was a span of 13 bases. This CDR3 comprises 14 residues. This CDR3 reads CASTLDRIYNEQFF. CDR3 in DNA: TGTGCCAGCACCCTGGACAGAATCTACAATGAGCAGTTCTTC.

This clonotype was detected only a few times. The chain joins TRBV12-3 or TRBV12-4 to TRBJ2-6, with D perhaps matching TRBD1 (6 bases). Trimming cost V 2 bases and J 4 bases, with 9 bases left between them. The CDR3 contains 15 residues. The CDR3 coding sequence is TGTGCCAGCAGTTTAAGGGGGTTGGGGGCCAACGTCCTGACTTTC. It yields the protein CASSLRGLGANVLTF.

This clonotype was seen more than once but under ten times. The rearrangement links TRBV7-2 to TRBJ2-1; TRBD2 matches at 13 bases. The V and J ends lost 5 bases and 7 bases, in that order; junction bases with no gene match: 11. Germline V gene sequence: CDR1 SGHTA, CDR2 FQGNSA. The CDR3 totals 17 residues. The CDR3 is CASSVRTSGSSENEQFF. CDR3 DNA sequence: TGTGCCAGCAGCGTTCGGACTAGCGGGAGCAGTGAGAATGAGCAGTTCTTC. Looking up the rest from reference TRBV7-2 and TRBJ2-1 gives the full variable domain: GAGVSQSPSNKVTEKGKDVELRCDPISGHTALYWYRQSLGQGLEFLIYFQGNSAPDKSGLPSDRFSAERTGGSVSTLTIQRTQQEDSAVYLCASSVRTSGSSENEQFFGPGTRLTVL.

This chain uses TRBV20-1 with TRBJ2-7, with D hard to call. Trimming left V 5 bases short and J 3 bases short, with 11 bases between. Germline V lookup: CDR1 DFQATT, CDR2 SNEGSKA (reference sequence). The CDR3 is 12 amino acids. The chain's CDR3 is CSAGQMSYEQYF. CDR3 DNA: TGCAGTGCTGGCCAGATGAGCTACGAGCAGTACTTC.

This clonotype was counted ten times or more. This sequence joins TRBV10-3 and TRBJ2-2, with 7 bases matching TRBD1. The CDR3 spans 15 residues. In germline, CDR1 is ENHRY, CDR2 SYGVKD. Germline trimming cut 2 bases from V and 5 bases from J; bases unmatched to any gene: 5. The chain's CDR3 is CAISETGQTTGELFF. The DNA of the CDR3 is TGTGCCATCAGTGAGACGGGACAGACAACCGGGGAGCTGTTTTTT.

This clonotype has at least ten counts. The J gene is TRBJ2-7, the V gene TRBV11-2; unclear D gene. The CDR3 has 13 residues. V lost 1 base and J lost 4, with 8 bases in between. CDR1 and CDR2 (germline): SGHAT, FQNNGV. CDR3 in DNA: TGTGCCAGCAGCTTAGGGTCCGTATACGAGCAGTACTTC. Its translation: CASSLGSVYEQYF.

V usage is TRBV20-1 and J usage is TRBJ2-5; D may match TRBD1 or TRBD2 (6 bases each). This CDR3 has 15 amino acids. V lost 0 bases, J lost 5 bases, and 16 bases lay in between. Germline V CDR1 and CDR2: DFQATT, SNEGSKA (reference sequence). DNA for the CDR3: TGCAGTGCTAGAGATAGGGGGACTTTACGGGAGACCCAGTACTTC. Translated, it gives CSARDRGTLRETQYF.

The chain combines TRBV18 with TRBJ2-4, with 8 positions matching TRBD2. The length of the CDR3 is 16 residues. CDR1 is KGHSH, CDR2 LQKENI, per germline. V lost 3 bases to trimming and J lost 4 bases; unmatched junction nucleotides: 8. The CDR3 region is CASSPPIAGLKNIQYF. DNA for the CDR3: TGTGCCAGCTCACCCCCCATAGCGGGGTTGAAAAACATTCAGTACTTC.

This clonotype appeared many times. V and J are TRBV7-2 and TRBJ2-5; 7 bases are shared with TRBD2. J lost 5 bases, V lost 2 bases, and 2 bases had no gene match. CDR3 length: 13 amino acids. The germline CDR1 and CDR2 sequences are SGHTA and FQGNSA. The CDR3 region is CASSLRRGETQYF. In DNA, the CDR3 is TGTGCCAGCAGCTTAAGGCGGGGGGAGACCCAGTACTTC.